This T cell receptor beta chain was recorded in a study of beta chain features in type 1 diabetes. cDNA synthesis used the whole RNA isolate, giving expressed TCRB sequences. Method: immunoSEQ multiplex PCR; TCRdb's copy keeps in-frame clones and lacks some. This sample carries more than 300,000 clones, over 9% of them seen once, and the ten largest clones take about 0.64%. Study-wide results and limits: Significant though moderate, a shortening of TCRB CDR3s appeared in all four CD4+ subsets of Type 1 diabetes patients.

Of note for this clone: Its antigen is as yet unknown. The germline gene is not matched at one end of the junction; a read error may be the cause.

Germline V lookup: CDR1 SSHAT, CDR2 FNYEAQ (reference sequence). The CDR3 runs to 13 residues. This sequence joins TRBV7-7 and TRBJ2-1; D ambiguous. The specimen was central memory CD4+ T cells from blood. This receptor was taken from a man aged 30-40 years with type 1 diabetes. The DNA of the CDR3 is TGTGCTAGCAGCTCGACTTGGGACAATGAGCAGTTCTTC. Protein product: CASSSTWDNEQFF.